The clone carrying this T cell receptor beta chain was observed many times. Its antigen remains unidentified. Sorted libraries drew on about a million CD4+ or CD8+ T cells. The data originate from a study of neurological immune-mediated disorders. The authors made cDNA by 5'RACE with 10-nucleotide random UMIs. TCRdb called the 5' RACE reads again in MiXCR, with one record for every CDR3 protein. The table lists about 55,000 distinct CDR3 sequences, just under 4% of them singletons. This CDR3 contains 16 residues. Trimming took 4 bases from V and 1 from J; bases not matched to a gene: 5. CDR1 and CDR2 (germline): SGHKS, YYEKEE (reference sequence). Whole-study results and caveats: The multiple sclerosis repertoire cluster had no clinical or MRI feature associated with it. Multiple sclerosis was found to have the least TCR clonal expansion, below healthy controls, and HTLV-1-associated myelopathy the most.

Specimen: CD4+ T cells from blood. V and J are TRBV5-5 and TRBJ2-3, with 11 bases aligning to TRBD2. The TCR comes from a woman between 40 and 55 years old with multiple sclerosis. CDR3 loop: CASSGLTSGGTDTQYF. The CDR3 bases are TGTGCCAGCAGCGGCCTGACTAGCGGGGGCACAGATACGCAGTATTTT.